These 17 T cell receptor beta chains were all obtained from the same sample, sequenced in a study of T-cell reconstitution after alpha-beta-depleted transplantation in children. Using unique molecular identifiers, the investigators prepared the TCRbeta library. TCRdb analysed the PCR reads with MiXCR anew, one entry per CDR3 protein. Among hundreds of thousands of distinct CDR3 sequences listed, approximately 12% were seen once. The starting material was PBMCs, mostly from graft donor cells, obtained 360 days after TCRalphabeta/CD19-depleted stem cell transplant. The origin of the receptors is a male patient aged 10 to 17 who had a stem cell transplant for acute myeloid leukemia, so the T cells may come from the graft donor.

This clonotype has at least ten counts. The chain employs TRBV7-2 and TRBJ2-3; TRBD2 agrees at 8 bases. The trim removed 2 bases at V and 2 bases at J, leaving 3 bases unmatched. The CDR3 contains 15 residues. Germline CDR1 and CDR2: SGHTA and FQGNSA. The CDR3 spells CASSLRREDTDTQYF. CDR3 DNA sequence: TGTGCCAGCAGCTTAAGGCGGGAGGACACAGATACGCAGTATTTT.

This chain connects TRBV5-5 to TRBJ2-1, with 12 bases matching TRBD2. Trimming took 2 bases from V and 2 from J; bases not matched to a gene: 5. Germline V CDR1 and CDR2: SGHKS, YYEKEE (reference sequence). This CDR3 is 17 amino acids long. The CDR3 region is CASSFRLAGAPYNEQFF. The CDR3 bases are TGTGCCAGCAGCTTCCGACTAGCGGGAGCCCCCTACAATGAGCAGTTCTTC.

This clonotype was observed a handful of times. The chain recombines TRBV6-5 with TRBJ2-3; 16 nucleotides agree with TRBD2. From germline, CDR1 is MNHEY and CDR2 SVGAGI. The CDR3 runs to 17 residues. The V and J ends lost 0 bases and 4 bases, in that order; junction bases with no gene match: 1. The chain's CDR3 is CASSYSGLAGGPDTQYF. The CDR3 DNA reads as TGTGCCAGCAGTTACTCGGGACTAGCGGGAGGGCCAGATACGCAGTATTTT.

The J gene is TRBJ1-1, the V gene TRBV7-6, with a weak D call TRBD1 (5 bases). There are 20 residues in the CDR3. V was trimmed by 7 bases and J by 0 bases, leaving 30 bases between them. Germline values: CDR1 SGHVS, CDR2 FNYEAQ. The CDR3 nucleotides are TGTGCCAGCACCCCTCTAATGGCGGGAGGCCAGGGAAACGTGAACACTGAAGCTTTCTTT. It translates to CASTPLMAGGQGNVNTEAFF.

This clonotype has only a few counts. The chain joins TRBV10-3 to TRBJ2-7; 8 positions agree with TRBD2. Germline CDR1 is ENHRY and CDR2 is SYGVKD. V trimming: 4 bases; J trimming: 7 bases; junction bases outside the gene matches: 15. This CDR3 region has 16 residues. CDR3 region: CAISVQAGVPLGEQYF. CDR3 DNA: TGTGCCATCAGTGTACAAGCGGGAGTCCCTTTAGGGGAGCAGTACTTC.

This sequence joins TRBV12-3 or TRBV12-4 and TRBJ2-1; D uncertain. The CDR3 runs 11 residues. Trimming removed 4 bases from V and 8 bases from J, with 6 bases in between. In DNA, the CDR3 is TGTGCCAGCAGTTGGGATGATGAGCAGTTCTTC. Encoded protein: CASSWDDEQFF.

This clonotype was observed a few times. This chain uses TRBV29-1 with TRBJ2-1, with 8 nucleotides matching TRBD2. With V trimmed by 7 bases and J by 5 bases, 16 bases remained unmatched. The CDR3 is made up of 16 amino acids. Germline V CDR1 and CDR2: SQVTM, ANQGSEA. The CDR3 sequence: CSAGYATSDLNNEQFF. The CDR3 DNA follows: TGCAGCGCTGGATACGCGACTAGCGACTTAAACAATGAGCAGTTCTTC.

This clonotype has only a few counts. The genes are TRBV5-1 and TRBJ1-2; 7 nucleotides line up with TRBD1. Germline values: CDR1 SGHRS, CDR2 YFSETQ. V shed 2 bases and J 4 bases; nucleotides not matched to a gene: 8. The CDR3 extends over 15 amino acids. The CDR3 here is CASSFLGTVPYGYTF. As DNA, the CDR3 is TGCGCCAGCAGCTTTTTGGGGACAGTGCCCTATGGCTACACCTTC.

This clonotype was recorded a few times. The rearrangement uses TRBV2 and TRBJ1-2, with D uncertain. V lost 3 bases to trimming and J lost 0 bases, with 5 bases between them. Germline V lookup: CDR1 SNHLY, CDR2 FYNNEI. The CDR3 is made up of 13 amino acids. The CDR3 here is CASSEKANYGYTF. The DNA for the CDR3 is TGTGCCAGCAGTGAGAAGGCTAACTATGGCTACACCTTC. Looking up the rest from reference TRBV2 and TRBJ1-2 gives the full variable domain: EPEVTQTPSHQVTQMGQEVILRCVPISNHLYFYWYRQILGQKVEFLVSFYNNEISEKSEIFDDQFSVERPDGSNFTLKIRSTKLEDSAMYFCASSEKANYGYTFGSGTRLTVV.

The chain recombines TRBV29-1 with TRBJ2-4; 8 nucleotides match TRBD1. Germline-derived CDR1 and CDR2 are SQVTM and ANQGSEA. This CDR3 has 12 residues. After removal of 6 bases from V and 7 bases from J, the junction contained 5 bases not matched to a gene. CDR3 sequence reads: CSVAGQENIQYF. Here the CDR3 DNA reads TGCAGCGTCGCGGGACAGGAGAACATTCAGTACTTC. The entire variable domain, with the rest obtained from reference TRBV29-1 and TRBJ2-4, is as follows: SAVISQKPSRDICQRGTSLTIQCQVDSQVTMMFWYRQQPGQSLTLIATANQGSEATYESGFVIDKFPISRPNLTFSTLTVSNMSPEDSSIYLCSVAGQENIQYFGAGTRLSVL.

This clonotype was found many times. This rearrangement joins TRBV7-6 to TRBJ2-2, with 7 bases aligning to TRBD2. CDR3 length equals 18 residues. Germline V gives CDR1 SGHVS, CDR2 FNYEAQ. The junction had 13 bases not matched to a gene; V was cut back by 1 base and J by 5 bases. The CDR3 loop is CASSLVLAGAGRTGELFF. CDR3 sequence (DNA): TGTGCCAGCAGCTTAGTCCTTGCGGGAGCCGGGAGGACCGGGGAGCTGTTTTTT. Supplemented by reference TRBV7-6 and TRBJ2-2, the full variable domain reads GAGVSQSPRYKVTKRGQDVALRCDPISGHVSLYWYRQALGQGPEFLTYFNYEAQQDKSGLPNDRFSAERPEGSISTLTIQRTEQRDSAMYRCASSLVLAGAGRTGELFFGEGSRLTVL.

The sample holds many counts of this clonotype. The J gene is TRBJ2-1, the V gene TRBV20-1; the match to TRBD1 covers 8 bases. The trim removed 1 base at V and 6 bases at J, leaving 8 bases unmatched. Germline lookup yields CDR1 DFQATT and CDR2 SNEGSKA (reference sequence). The CDR3 runs to 15 residues. The CDR3 region has the DNA TGCAGTGCTAGAGTGGGACAGGAAAGGGCCAATGAGCAGTTCTTC. Residues: CSARVGQERANEQFF.

This clonotype occurred a few times. The chain couples TRBV2 to TRBJ2-5, with TRBD2 identical over 7 bases. After removal of 8 bases from V and 0 bases from J, the junction contained 9 bases not matched to a gene. Germline-derived CDR1 and CDR2 are SNHLY and FYNNEI. The CDR3 covers 15 residues. The CDR3 protein is CASLPSGPYQETQYF. In nucleotides, the CDR3 is TGTGCCAGCCTCCCTAGCGGACCCTACCAAGAGACCCAGTACTTC.

This clonotype was counted only a few times. The chain recombines TRBV28 with TRBJ2-2; D might be TRBD1 or TRBD2, each matching 5 bases. CDR1 is MDHEN and CDR2 is SYDVKM in the germline V gene. The V end lost 6 bases, the J end lost 4 bases, and 9 bases lay between the germline ends. This CDR3 comprises 13 residues. The CDR3 region has the DNA TGTGCCAGCAGCAGGGACCTCACCGGGGAGCTGTTTTTT. Protein: CASSRDLTGELFF.

This clonotype came up a few times. V usage is TRBV28 and J usage is TRBJ2-3; D is possibly TRBD2 (6 bases). Germline loops: CDR1 MDHEN, CDR2 SYDVKM. V lost 6 bases, J lost 2 bases, and 18 bases lay in between. The CDR3 runs to 16 residues. The CDR3 DNA reads TGTGCCAGCAGCACTCCCCTGGGACTGTACACAGATACGCAGTATTTT. This translates into CASSTPLGLYTDTQYF.

The V call is TRBV24-1, the J call TRBJ2-1, with D perhaps TRBD1 (5 bases). Between the trimmed V and J ends, which lost 3 bases and 6 bases, there was a span of 17 bases. The CDR3 is 16 amino acids. Looked up from germline, CDR1 is KGHDR and CDR2 is SFDVKD. The CDR3 DNA is TGTGCCACCAGTGATGTAGTGGCAGGGATGAGCAATGAGCAGTTCTTC. This encodes CATSDVVAGMSNEQFF.

This clonotype was recorded a few times. The chain combines TRBV4-2 with TRBJ2-1, with 13 nucleotides matching TRBD2. The CDR3 length is 18 residues. The J segment lost 5 bases and the V segment lost 0 bases, leaving 7 bases of the junction unmatched. The germline CDR1 and CDR2 sequences are LGHNA and YNFKEQ. CDR3 sequence (DNA): TGTGCCAGCAGCCAAGATTCCCGACTAGCGGGAGGTGACAATGAGCAGTTCTTC. Its protein is CASSQDSRLAGGDNEQFF.